This T cell receptor beta chain was recorded in a study of blood T cell repertoires in COVID-19. Study context: T cells, B-cell-depleted T cells, or PBMCs provided the cDNA or gDNA that served as material.

The CDR3 extends over 17 amino acids. Germline-derived CDR1 and CDR2 are SNHLY and FYNNEI. J was trimmed by 4 bases and V by 3 bases; bases with no gene match: 11. Method: immunoSEQ multiplex PCR; TCRdb's copy keeps in-frame clones and lacks some. The profile shows some 350,000 clones, about 87% of them singletons. Participants were aged about 18 to 100 years from about 25 US areas. Participants were placed into cohorts based on the clinical history they reported. The sequence was obtained from a young woman who had recovered from COVID-19. The gene calls are TRBV2 and TRBJ2-1; 8 bases are shared with TRBD2. Sequences were obtained from PBMCs or T cells enriched from blood (not recorded which). CDR3 protein: CASSDTAGGGPYNEQFF. CDR3 nucleotide sequence: TGTGCCAGCAGTGATACTGCCGGCGGGGGGCCTTACAATGAGCAGTTCTTC. Supplemented by reference TRBV2 and TRBJ2-1, the full variable domain reads EPEVTQTPSHQVTQMGQEVILRCVPISNHLYFYWYRQILGQKVEFLVSFYNNEISEKSEIFDDQFSVERPDGSNFTLKIRSTKLEDSAMYFCASSDTAGGGPYNEQFFGPGTRLTVL.